Listed below are T cell receptor beta chains from one sample, sequenced in a study of response to subunit inactivated influenza vaccine. TCRdb used MiXCR to reprocess the RT-PCR reads, holding one entry per CDR3 protein. Of under 200,000 distinct CDR3 sequences in the sample, about 11% were seen once. Specimen: non-naive T cells sorted from PBMCs, collected roughly 6 weeks after vaccination. These receptors all stem from a man between 45 and 60 years old who received an inactivated influenza vaccine. Each CDR3 is given without its conserved first and last residue. Each record gives: V gene, J gene, CDR3 protein.

TRBV7-2	TRBJ2-5	ASSLNRVGETQY
TRBV4-1	TRBJ2-5	ASSRVGPQETQY
TRBV2	TRBJ1-3	ATGPGNTIY
TRBV28	TRBJ1-2	ASSLESGRGYT
TRBV2	TRBJ2-1	ASRGGSYNEQF
TRBV4-3	TRBJ1-1	ASSLGPRNTEAF
TRBV27	TRBJ1-1	ASRPTGHAEAF
TRBV20-1	TRBJ2-1	SARENSNEQF
TRBV9	TRBJ2-2	ASKVSAGGGAGELF
TRBV10-3	TRBJ1-2	AISESSEGFYGYT
TRBV28	TRBJ2-7	ASSSPRDSYEQY
TRBV7-8	TRBJ2-4	ASSLGQGGTAKNIQY